This T cell receptor beta chain was observed in a study of blood T cell repertoires in COVID-19. At the level of the study: The United States, Italy and Spain supplied acute and convalescent COVID-19 samples. PBMCs, B-cell-depleted T cells, or T cells provided the cDNA or gDNA that made up the material.

In the authors' methods: From reference gene primer amplification, estimates of nucleated cell counts were derived. Using immunoSEQ multiplex PCR, the repertoire was profiled, and TCRdb retains in-frame clones only, with some absent. The DNA was the basis for D and trimming; V, J and clone size are from that table. The sample holds more than 90,000 clones, around 80% seen once. Per the germline V gene, CDR1 is SGHRS and CDR2 is YFSETQ. The length of the CDR3 is 14 residues. V lost 4 bases and J 0 bases, leaving 9 bases between the germline ends. V and J are TRBV5-1 and TRBJ2-3; D ambiguous. The TCR sequence derives from a man aged 65 to 79 with acute or convalescent COVID-19. Sequenced input: peripheral blood. The CDR3 coding sequence is TGCGCCAGCAGCCCCCCCGGGAGCACAGATACGCAGTATTTT. This codes for CASSPPGSTDTQYF.